The 30 T cell receptor beta chains below come from one sample, sequenced in a study of CD8 T cells in ankylosing spondylitis. TCRdb re-analysed the 5' RACE reads in MiXCR, keeping a single row per CDR3 protein. The table includes fewer than 30,000 distinct CDR3 sequences, over 2% detected once. The sequencing sample was made of blood, either unsorted or a sorted T cell fraction (not recorded which). These receptor sequences come from a female donor with ankylosing spondylitis or in good health (not recorded which).

This clonotype was seen at least ten times. This chain links TRBV9 with TRBJ1-4, with TRBD1 as a possible D gene (6 bases). V lost 4 bases, J lost 6 bases, and 16 bases lay in between. Germline assignment: CDR1 SGDLS and CDR2 YYNGEE. CDR3 length: 15 residues. The CDR3 DNA is TGTGCCAGCAGCCCAGAGCCGACAGGAGATGAAAAACTGTTTTTT. It is translated as CASSPEPTGDEKLFF.

Many counts were recorded for this clonotype. The genes are TRBV9 and TRBJ2-2, with unresolved D. Trimming removed 4 bases at V and 1 base at J, with 14 bases between. From germline, CDR1 is SGDLS and CDR2 YYNGEE. The CDR3 extends over 16 amino acids. CDR3 nucleotides: TGTGCCAGCAGCCCCCGGGTAGACTTGAACACCGGGGAGCTGTTTTTT. It is translated as CASSPRVDLNTGELFF.

Many counts were recorded for this clonotype. This chain uses TRBV9 with TRBJ2-1, with TRBD2 identical over 10 bases. The CDR3 runs to 17 residues. The ends lost 0 bases at V and 6 bases at J; junction bases unmatched: 9. From germline, CDR1 is SGDLS and CDR2 YYNGEE. In DNA form, the CDR3 reads TGTGCCAGCAGCGTAGGCCCCGGGACTAGCGCCTTCAATGAGCAGTTCTTC. Protein sequence: CASSVGPGTSAFNEQFF.

This clonotype was detected ten times or more. The rearrangement uses TRBV9 and TRBJ2-2, with TRBD1 matching over 11 bases. Germline V gene sequence: CDR1 SGDLS, CDR2 YYNGEE. J gave up 6 bases and V 4 bases, and 8 bases lay outside the gene matches. The CDR3 has 16 residues. The CDR3 spells CASSPHGTGGAGELFF. The CDR3 coding sequence is TGTGCCAGCAGCCCCCACGGGACAGGGGGGGCCGGGGAGCTGTTTTTT.

This clonotype appeared many times. The rearrangement joins TRBV9 to TRBJ1-1; no definite D call. Germline CDR1 is SGDLS and CDR2 is YYNGEE. V gave up 7 bases and J gave up 1 base, with 14 bases separating them. The CDR3 has 14 residues. CDR3 sequence: CASGQLSSNTEAFF. The CDR3 DNA follows: TGTGCCAGCGGTCAGCTCTCCTCGAACACTGAAGCTTTCTTT.

This clonotype was detected many times. The V gene is TRBV9, the J gene TRBJ2-5, with 8 bases fitting TRBD2. This CDR3 region has 16 residues. The V gene's germline CDR1 is SGDLS and CDR2 YYNGEE. The trim removed 0 bases at V and 5 bases at J, leaving 9 bases unmatched. CDR3 protein: CASSVGSSGVGETQYF. The CDR3, as DNA: TGTGCCAGCAGCGTAGGTAGTAGCGGGGTTGGGGAGACCCAGTACTTC.

This clonotype appeared many times. The V call is TRBV9, the J call TRBJ2-1; 8 bases map to TRBD1. CDR1 is SGDLS and CDR2 is YYNGEE in the germline V gene. The CDR3 is made up of 16 amino acids. Trimming cost V 4 bases and J 2 bases; bases outside gene matches: 8. CDR3: CASSTRDRTTYNEQFF. The CDR3 region has the DNA TGTGCCAGCAGCACGAGGGACAGGACTACCTACAATGAGCAGTTCTTC.

This clonotype was counted many times. The rearrangement joins TRBV9 to TRBJ2-2; 9 bases line up with TRBD1. The CDR3 has 16 residues. Germline V gene sequence: CDR1 SGDLS, CDR2 YYNGEE. The ends lost 4 bases at V and 1 base at J; junction bases unmatched: 5. The CDR3 sequence is CASSPMDRGNTGELFF. The DNA for the CDR3 is TGTGCCAGCAGCCCCATGGACAGGGGGAACACCGGGGAGCTGTTTTTT. The complete variable domain, with remaining parts taken from reference TRBV9 and TRBJ2-2, reads DSGVTQTPKHLITATGQRVTLRCSPRSGDLSVYWYQQSLDQGLQFLIQYYNGEERAKGNILERFSAQQFPDLHSELNLSSLELGDSALYFCASSPMDRGNTGELFFGEGSRLTVL.

This clonotype was detected many times. The rearrangement uses TRBV9 and TRBJ2-5; the D gene is possibly TRBD1 (8 bases). The V and J ends lost 4 bases and 5 bases respectively, with 18 bases between them. Germline values: CDR1 SGDLS, CDR2 YYNGEE. CDR3 length equals 15 residues. CDR3 nucleotide sequence: TGTGCCAGCAGCCCCCAAGGACAGGGAGGGGAGACCCAGTACTTC. Translation: CASSPQGQGGETQYF.

In this sample, this clonotype turned up many times. The rearrangement joins TRBV9 to TRBJ2-1; no clear D. The CDR3 is 16 residues long. V shed 3 bases and J shed 0 bases, with 13 bases lying between them. Germline V gene sequence: CDR1 SGDLS, CDR2 YYNGEE. This chain's CDR3 is CASSGSQPSSYNEQFF. CDR3 coding DNA: TGTGCCAGCAGCGGATCACAGCCGAGCTCCTACAATGAGCAGTTCTTC.

There are many counts of this clonotype. The chain joins TRBV9 to TRBJ1-2; TRBD1 matches 7 bases. CDR3 length: 16 amino acids. Per germline, CDR1 SGDLS and CDR2 YYNGEE. After removal of 4 bases from V and 0 bases from J, the junction contained 9 bases not matched to a gene. The CDR3 is CASSPPGQYPNYGYTF. The CDR3, as DNA: TGTGCCAGCAGCCCGCCGGGACAGTACCCTAACTATGGCTACACCTTC.

This clonotype has ten or more counts. The chain combines TRBV9 with TRBJ2-5, with D tentatively TRBD2 (6 bases). Germline CDR1 and CDR2: SGDLS and YYNGEE. The CDR3 covers 14 residues. The V end lost 4 bases, the J end lost 4 bases, and 14 bases lay between the germline ends. CDR3 in amino acids: CASSPSPGVETQYF. Written as DNA, the CDR3 is TGTGCCAGCAGCCCCAGCCCGGGGGTAGAGACCCAGTACTTC. Looking up the rest from reference TRBV9 and TRBJ2-5 gives the full variable domain: DSGVTQTPKHLITATGQRVTLRCSPRSGDLSVYWYQQSLDQGLQFLIQYYNGEERAKGNILERFSAQQFPDLHSELNLSSLELGDSALYFCASSPSPGVETQYFGPGTRLLVL.

This clonotype was counted ten times or more. The rearrangement links TRBV9 to TRBJ2-3; the D is unclear. CDR3 length: 13 amino acids. Trimming left V 4 bases short and J 4 bases short, with 10 bases between. The germline V gene has CDR1 SGDLS and CDR2 YYNGEE. The CDR3 protein is CASSLLFADTQYF. CDR3 in DNA: TGTGCCAGCAGCCTCCTGTTTGCAGATACGCAGTATTTT.

The rearrangement joins TRBV9 to TRBJ2-6; TRBD1 aligns across 10 bases. There are 18 residues in the CDR3. V shed 0 bases and J 2 bases; nucleotides not matched to a gene: 5. CDR1 is SGDLS and CDR2 is YYNGEE in the germline V gene. Here the CDR3 reads CASSVGQGATTGANVLTF. CDR3 nucleotides: TGTGCCAGCAGCGTAGGACAGGGGGCTACTACTGGGGCCAACGTCCTGACTTTC.

This clonotype showed up many times. This chain links TRBV9 with TRBJ2-5, with D possibly matching TRBD2 (6 bases). Trimming cost V 0 bases and J 4 bases, with 13 bases left between them. The CDR3 is 15 residues long. The V gene's germline CDR1 is SGDLS and CDR2 YYNGEE. The CDR3 loop is CASSVAPGVRETQYF. The CDR3 DNA reads TGTGCCAGCAGCGTAGCTCCGGGAGTGAGAGAGACCCAGTACTTC.

This clonotype was recorded at least ten times. The J gene is TRBJ2-7, the V gene TRBV11-3; unclear D gene. V gave up 2 bases and J gave up 7 bases, with 9 bases separating them. The CDR3 is 12 amino acids. The V gene's germline CDR1 is SGHNT and CDR2 YENEEA. The CDR3: CASSLILREQYF. CDR3 DNA: TGTGCCAGCAGCTTAATCTTACGGGAGCAGTACTTC. The whole variable domain, remainder taken from reference TRBV11-3 and TRBJ2-7, is EAGVVQSPRYKIIEKKQPVAFWCNPISGHNTLYWYLQNLGQGPELLIRYENEEAVDDSQLPKDRFSAERLKGVDSTLKIQPAELGDSAVYLCASSLILREQYFGPGTRLTVT.

This clonotype was detected ten times or more. The genes are TRBV9 and TRBJ2-7, with 12 bases that match TRBD2. The CDR3 loop spans 18 amino acids. V lost 5 bases to trimming and J lost 7 bases; unmatched junction nucleotides: 19. Germline-derived CDR1 and CDR2 are SGDLS and YYNGEE. The CDR3 is CASSTSRGLAGGPDEQYF. As DNA, the CDR3 is TGTGCCAGCAGTACCTCAAGGGGGCTAGCGGGAGGGCCGGATGAGCAGTACTTC.

This clonotype was detected many times. V and J are TRBV9 and TRBJ1-3; D is undetermined. The CDR3 has 16 residues. CDR1 SGDLS and CDR2 YYNGEE come from the germline V gene. V dropped 0 bases and J dropped 0 bases, with 10 bases sitting between them. In nucleotides, the CDR3 is TGTGCCAGCAGCGTAGATAACCCTCACTCTGGAAACACCATATATTTT. Translated, it gives CASSVDNPHSGNTIYF.

This clonotype was counted many times. The genes are TRBV9 and TRBJ1-6; 7 bases line up with TRBD1. The CDR3 runs to 14 residues. Looked up from germline, CDR1 is SGDLS and CDR2 is YYNGEE. V shed 4 bases and J 5 bases; nucleotides not matched to a gene: 3. The CDR3 is CASSRQGNNSPLHF. The CDR3 DNA follows: TGTGCCAGCAGCCGACAGGGTAATAATTCACCCCTCCACTTT.

This clonotype has at least ten counts. The chain has TRBV9 and TRBJ2-3; TRBD1 is a possible D gene (7 bases). The V end lost 0 bases, the J end lost 1 base, and 12 bases lay between the germline ends. CDR1 and CDR2 (germline): SGDLS, YYNGEE. This CDR3 has 16 residues. The DNA of the CDR3 is TGTGCCAGCAGCGTAGGTGGCAGGGGGGGCACAGATACGCAGTATTTT. Amino acid sequence: CASSVGGRGGTDTQYF.

This clonotype has at least ten counts. The chain couples TRBV9 to TRBJ2-1; D call uncertain. This CDR3 contains 16 residues. Germline loops: CDR1 SGDLS, CDR2 YYNGEE. The V end lost 0 bases, the J end lost 5 bases, and 15 bases lay between the germline ends. The chain's CDR3 is CASSVAGSPGDNEQFF. The CDR3 nucleotides read TGTGCCAGCAGCGTAGCTGGGTCACCTGGAGACAATGAGCAGTTCTTC.

This clonotype was found a few times. This rearrangement joins TRBV9 to TRBJ2-7, with no clear D. This CDR3 has 14 amino acids. Between the trimmed V and J ends, which lost 4 bases and 4 bases, there was a span of 15 bases. Germline V CDR1 and CDR2: SGDLS, YYNGEE. For the CDR3, the DNA is TGTGCCAGCAGCCCCCACTCAACCGGGTACGAGCAGTACTTC. This encodes CASSPHSTGYEQYF.

This clonotype showed up many times. This chain links TRBV9 with TRBJ2-3; 7 positions match TRBD1. Trimming cost V 2 bases and J 3 bases; bases outside gene matches: 0. Germline values: CDR1 SGDLS, CDR2 YYNGEE. The CDR3 sequence is 13 residues long. CDR3 DNA: TGTGCCAGCAGCGTCAGGGGGACAGATACGCAGTATTTT. This sequence encodes CASSVRGTDTQYF.

This clonotype has at least ten counts. The V gene is TRBV9, the J gene TRBJ1-1, with no clear D. The V gene lost 0 bases and the J gene lost 3 bases, with 9 bases spanning the gap. Germline assignment: CDR1 SGDLS and CDR2 YYNGEE. CDR3 length: 14 amino acids. The CDR3 is CASSVDSAYTEAFF. The CDR3 DNA reads as TGTGCCAGCAGCGTAGATTCAGCTTACACTGAAGCTTTCTTT. The whole variable domain, filled in from reference TRBV9 and TRBJ1-1, reads DSGVTQTPKHLITATGQRVTLRCSPRSGDLSVYWYQQSLDQGLQFLIQYYNGEERAKGNILERFSAQQFPDLHSELNLSSLELGDSALYFCASSVDSAYTEAFFGQGTRLTVV.

There are many counts of this clonotype. The chain joins TRBV9 to TRBJ2-7; 7 bases match TRBD1. This CDR3 is built from 14 residues. V trimming: 4 bases; J trimming: 2 bases; junction bases outside the gene matches: 6. CDR1 and CDR2 from the germline V gene are SGDLS and YYNGEE. In DNA form, the CDR3 reads TGTGCCAGCAGCCCGCAGGGACAGACCTACGAGCAGTACTTC. This encodes CASSPQGQTYEQYF.

This clonotype was detected ten times or more. V usage is TRBV9 and J usage is TRBJ2-1; TRBD2 matches at 10 bases. In germline, CDR1 is SGDLS, CDR2 YYNGEE. Trimming removed 4 bases from V and 10 bases from J; junction bases left unmatched: 2. The CDR3 is 12 amino acids. CDR3 in amino acids: CASSTGLAEQFF. The CDR3 region has the DNA TGTGCCAGCAGCACGGGACTAGCGGAGCAGTTCTTC.

In its sample, this clonotype was seen many times. The chain employs TRBV9 and TRBJ2-3; 7 bases match TRBD1. Per the germline V gene, CDR1 is SGDLS and CDR2 is YYNGEE. Germline trimming cut 4 bases from V and 3 bases from J; bases unmatched to any gene: 14. The CDR3 consists of 17 residues. Written as DNA, the CDR3 is TGTGCCAGCAGCCCTCCCTGGGGAACAGGGGCGACAGATACGCAGTATTTT. This translates into CASSPPWGTGATDTQYF.

This clonotype occurred many times. The genes are TRBV9 and TRBJ2-7; perhaps TRBD2 as D (5 bases). Germline loops: CDR1 SGDLS, CDR2 YYNGEE. CDR3 length equals 16 residues. V dropped 4 bases and J dropped 6 bases, with 23 bases sitting between them. This CDR3 reads CASSLSAGPPGGEQYF. CDR3 nucleotide sequence: TGTGCCAGCAGCCTATCCGCAGGACCCCCTGGAGGCGAGCAGTACTTC.

This clonotype was seen at least ten times. This chain uses TRBV9 with TRBJ2-2, with D possibly being TRBD2 (5 bases). Trimming took 5 bases from V and 0 from J, leaving 11 bases between them. This CDR3 comprises 15 residues. CDR1 and CDR2 from the germline V gene are SGDLS and YYNGEE. CDR3 protein: CASRISDANTGELFF. The CDR3, as DNA: TGTGCCAGCAGGATTAGCGATGCGAACACCGGGGAGCTGTTTTTT.

This clonotype has ten or more counts. V is TRBV9 and J is TRBJ1-1; a possible D gene is TRBD1 (6 bases). This CDR3 comprises 17 residues. Trimming removed 0 bases at V and 3 bases at J, with 18 bases between. Germline V gene data show CDR1 as SGDLS and CDR2 as YYNGEE. CDR3 nucleotide sequence: TGTGCCAGCAGCGTAGGGCGTGGGGGCGATGAGCACACTGAAGCTTTCTTT. This translates into CASSVGRGGDEHTEAFF.